This T cell receptor beta chain is drawn from a study of human T cells and chemical hapten exposure. Time point specified: pre-sensitization, week 0. Described treatment: therapeutic diphenylcyclopropenone sensitization with weekly scalp DPC. Each patch-test visit's blood sample preceded patch application. The germline V gene encodes CDR1 MDHEN and CDR2 SYDVKM. V trimming: 3 bases; J trimming: 6 bases; junction bases outside the gene matches: 6. This CDR3 comprises 14 residues. In its sample, this clonotype was seen many times. From the RACE reads, TCRdb called clonotypes with MiXCR, one entry per CDR3 protein. The sample records under 95,000 distinct CDR3 sequences, about 8.5% being singletons.

V and J are TRBV28 and TRBJ2-7, with TRBD2 matching 9 bases. The receptor comes from a man aged 35-49 years with alopecia areata. Some clones in this sample may be carry-over from other donors' samples. The source material was whole blood, sampled in connection with sensitization to the hapten diphenylcyclopropenone (DPC). The CDR3 DNA follows: TGTGCCAGCAGTTTGCCGGGACTAGCTACCGAGCAGTACTTC. This gives the protein CASSLPGLATEQYF.